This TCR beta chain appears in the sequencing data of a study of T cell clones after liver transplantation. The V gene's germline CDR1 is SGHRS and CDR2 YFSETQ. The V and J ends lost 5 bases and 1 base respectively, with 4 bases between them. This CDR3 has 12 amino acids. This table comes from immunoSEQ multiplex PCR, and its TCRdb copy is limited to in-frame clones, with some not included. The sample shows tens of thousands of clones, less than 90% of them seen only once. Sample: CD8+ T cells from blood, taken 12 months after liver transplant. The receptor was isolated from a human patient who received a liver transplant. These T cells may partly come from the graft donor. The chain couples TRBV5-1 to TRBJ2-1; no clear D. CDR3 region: CASRVSYNEQFF. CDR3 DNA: TGCGCCAGCAGGGTTTCCTACAATGAGCAGTTCTTC.